The 32 T cell receptor beta chains presented below share a single source sample, sequenced in a study of Ad26.COV2.S vaccination and SARS-CoV-2 variants. Treatment here: 19 received Ad26.COV2.S at low or high dose, single or two shots; 5 received placebo; per-sample allocation not given. Sampling happened 63 days after the first vaccine or placebo injection. Measured with immunoSEQ multiplex PCR; TCRdb has only the in-frame clones, and not every one. The sample has 300,000 to 400,000 clones, roughly 91% seen once. The material sequenced was peripheral blood, taken in a trial of Ad26.COV2.S vaccine versus placebo. These receptors came from a person between 18 and 65 years old who received the Ad26.COV2.S COVID-19 vaccine or a placebo.

The rearrangement links TRBV12-3 or TRBV12-4 to TRBJ2-1; D not certain. CDR3 length: 13 residues. V was shortened by 6 bases and J by 7 bases, with 13 bases between the two germline ends. The CDR3: CASSILRVNEQFF. CDR3 nucleotide sequence: TGTGCCAGCAGCATTCTCCGAGTAAATGAGCAGTTCTTC.

This chain joins TRBV5-4 and TRBJ2-1; D is unclear. The germline gives CDR1 SGHNT, CDR2 YYREEE (reference sequence). The length of the CDR3 is 12 residues. V lost 2 bases and J lost 7, with 7 bases in between. The CDR3 region has the DNA TGTGCCAGCAGCTTTAAAACGAATGAGCAGTTCTTC. Its translation: CASSFKTNEQFF.

In nucleotides, the CDR3 is TGTGCCAGCAGCTACGGACAGGGTGGGGGCTATGGCTACACCTTC. It encodes CASSYGQGGGYGYTF. The chain joins TRBV5-8 to TRBJ1-2, with 8 bases matching TRBD1. This CDR3 has 15 amino acids. The V and J ends lost 3 bases and 4 bases, in that order; junction bases with no gene match: 8. The germline gives CDR1 SGHTS, CDR2 YDEGEE.

The V gene is TRBV6-4, the J gene TRBJ2-3, with no clear D. Trimming cost V 5 bases and J 4 bases, with 7 bases left between them. The germline V gene encodes CDR1 MRHNA and CDR2 SNTAGT. This CDR3 has 12 amino acids. The CDR3 protein is CASSPSPDTQYF. For the CDR3, the DNA is TGTGCCAGCAGTCCCTCTCCAGATACGCAGTATTTT.

The chain is built from TRBV5-4 and TRBJ2-7; D is tentatively TRBD1 or TRBD2 (5 bases each). Germline loops: CDR1 SGHNT, CDR2 YYREEE (reference sequence). The CDR3 is 17 amino acids. Trimming shortened V by 0 bases and J by 2 bases, and 18 bases separated the two germline ends. The CDR3 region is CASSLDLRDPATYEQYF. CDR3 bases: TGTGCCAGCAGCTTGGATCTAAGGGACCCTGCAACCTACGAGCAGTACTTC.

This clone was observed a single time. This sequence joins TRBV5-8 and TRBJ2-7, with D possibly matching TRBD2 (5 bases). With 0 bases removed from V and 5 bases from J, the gap between germline ends came to 15 bases. CDR3 length: 15 amino acids. CDR1 is SGHTS and CDR2 is YDEGEE in the germline V gene. In DNA, the CDR3 is TGTGCCAGCAGCTTGGGGCGGGTCAGACTAAACGAGCAGTACTTC. This codes for CASSLGRVRLNEQYF.

The J gene is TRBJ2-1, the V gene TRBV6-2 or TRBV6-3, with 16 bases aligning to TRBD2. Per germline, CDR1 MNHEY and CDR2 SVGEGT. Trimming removed 2 bases from V and 2 bases from J; junction bases left unmatched: 3. This CDR3 spans 18 amino acids. CDR3 protein: CASSYGTSGGVPYNEQFF. The CDR3, as DNA: TGTGCCAGCAGTTACGGGACTAGCGGGGGGGTTCCCTACAATGAGCAGTTCTTC.

This clone is a singleton in its sample. The chain joins TRBV7-3 to TRBJ1-1, with D possibly being TRBD1 (6 bases). Trimming took 2 bases from V and 3 from J, leaving 13 bases between them. The CDR3 loop spans 15 amino acids. Germline assignment: CDR1 SGHTA and CDR2 FQGTGA. The CDR3 here is CASSLVGGGDTEAFF. The DNA of the CDR3 is TGTGCCAGCAGCTTAGTTGGGGGCGGGGACACTGAAGCTTTCTTT.

The V and J genes are TRBV5-6 and TRBJ2-1; 8 positions agree with TRBD2. J was trimmed by 10 bases and V by 4 bases; bases with no gene match: 13. CDR1 is SGHDT and CDR2 is YYEEEE in the germline V gene. The CDR3 has 15 amino acids. The CDR3 DNA reads TGTGCCAGCAGCCTAGCCGGGACTAGGGGTTTGGAGCAGTTCTTC. It specifies CASSLAGTRGLEQFF. Complete variable domain (other parts from reference TRBV5-6 and TRBJ2-1): DAGVTQSPTHLIKTRGQQVTLRCSPKSGHDTVSWYQQALGQGPQFIFQYYEEEERQRGNFPDRFSGHQFPNYSSELNVNALLLGDSALYLCASSLAGTRGLEQFFGPGTRLTVL.

This sequence joins TRBV7-9 and TRBJ2-5; D not certain. Deletions cut 1 base from V and 0 bases from J, with 3 bases between. The CDR3 is made up of 13 amino acids. Germline V gene data show CDR1 as SEHNR and CDR2 as FQNEAQ (reference sequence). CDR3 region: CASSLGNQETQYF. CDR3 in DNA: TGTGCCAGCAGCTTAGGCAACCAAGAGACCCAGTACTTC.

The CDR3 loop reads CASRPSFLYEQYF. CDR3 in DNA: TGTGCCAGCAGACCCTCCTTTCTTTACGAGCAGTACTTC. The chain combines TRBV7-9 with TRBJ2-7; D uncertain. Trimming removed 6 bases at V and 4 bases at J, with 13 bases between. Germline V gives CDR1 SEHNR, CDR2 FQNEAQ (reference sequence). The CDR3 contains 13 residues.

The rearrangement joins TRBV4-1 to TRBJ1-1, with 9 bases lining up with TRBD1. This CDR3 has 15 residues. Per the germline V gene, CDR1 is MGHRA and CDR2 is YSYEKL. The V segment lost 4 bases and the J segment 1 base; nucleotides outside the gene matches: 4. CDR3 sequence: CASSLRDRENTEAFF. The CDR3 DNA is TGCGCCAGCAGCCTCCGGGACAGGGAGAACACTGAAGCTTTCTTT.

This sequence joins TRBV29-1 and TRBJ1-2; D gene ambiguous. The CDR3 contains 12 residues. Germline V gives CDR1 SQVTM, CDR2 ANQGSEA. The germline V and J ends were trimmed by 3 bases and 4 bases, with 9 bases remaining between them. The chain's CDR3 is CSVDQRTYGYTF. The CDR3 DNA is TGCAGCGTTGATCAGAGAACCTATGGCTACACCTTC.

The J gene is TRBJ2-7, the V gene TRBV5-1; 7 bases are shared with TRBD2. V lost 1 base, J lost 0 bases, and 7 bases stayed unmatched. Germline CDR1 is SGHRS and CDR2 is YFSETQ. The CDR3 runs 16 residues. Here the CDR3 DNA reads TGCGCCAGCAGCTTGATTGCGGGACTAAGCTCCTACGAGCAGTACTTC. Translation gives CASSLIAGLSSYEQYF. Together with reference TRBV5-1 and TRBJ2-7, the CDR3 gives the full variable domain: KAGVTQTPRYLIKTRGQQVTLSCSPISGHRSVSWYQQTPGQGLQFLFEYFSETQRNKGNFPGRFSGRQFSNSRSEMNVSTLELGDSALYLCASSLIAGLSSYEQYFGPGTRLTVT.

This chain joins TRBV4-1 and TRBJ2-7; D might be TRBD1 (6 bases). The CDR3 is made up of 14 amino acids. Germline CDR1 and CDR2: MGHRA and YSYEKL. V was shortened by 3 bases and J by 6 bases, with 15 bases between the two germline ends. The CDR3 DNA follows: TGCGCCAGCAGCCAGCCCGGGACAAGGGCCGAGCAGTACTTC. Translation: CASSQPGTRAEQYF.

This clone has just a few counts. The rearrangement uses TRBV6-6 and TRBJ1-5, with 7 bases aligning to TRBD1. CDR3 size: 16 residues. Germline CDR1 and CDR2: MNHNY and SVGAGI (reference sequence). V was clipped by 1 base and J by 2 bases; unmatched bases: 5. CDR3 nucleotides: TGTGCCAGCAGTTACTTTCCGGGACAGCGCAATCAGCCCCAGCATTTT. It encodes CASSYFPGQRNQPQHF.

The rearrangement links TRBV11-1 to TRBJ1-2, with D uncertain. Germline lookup yields CDR1 SGHAT and CDR2 FQDESV (reference sequence). CDR3 length: 11 amino acids. V was trimmed by 5 bases and J by 8 bases, leaving 9 bases between them. In DNA, the CDR3 is TGTGCCAGCAGCACCGGCACGGGCTACACCTTC. As protein: CASSTGTGYTF.

The rearrangement joins TRBV4-1 to TRBJ1-5, with D unclear. V was trimmed by 1 base and J by 9 bases, leaving 10 bases between them. The CDR3 runs 13 residues. The V gene's germline CDR1 is MGHRA and CDR2 YSYEKL. The DNA for the CDR3 is TGCGCCAGCAGCCAAGTCCCCATTGGGCCCCAGCATTTT. Its translation is CASSQVPIGPQHF.

The rearrangement joins TRBV5-5 to TRBJ1-2; D gene uncertain. V shed 4 bases and J shed 5 bases, with 6 bases lying between them. The CDR3 runs to 11 residues. Germline-derived CDR1 and CDR2 are SGHKS and YYEKEE (reference sequence). The CDR3 DNA is TGTGCCAGCAGCCAGGATTATGGCTACACCTTC. Amino acids: CASSQDYGYTF.

The chain links TRBV3-1 (or the pseudogene TRBV3-2) to TRBJ1-1, with D uncertain. With 2 bases removed from V and 0 bases from J, the gap between germline ends came to 7 bases. In germline, CDR1 is LGHDT, CDR2 YNNKEL (reference sequence). This CDR3 region has 14 residues. The CDR3 DNA reads as TGTGCCAGCAGCCAACAGCAAGTGAACACTGAAGCTTTCTTT. It yields the protein CASSQQQVNTEAFF.

This clone was detected only a few times. The rearrangement uses TRBV12-3 or TRBV12-4 and TRBJ2-7; D unclear. This CDR3 is built from 12 residues. The V gene lost 3 bases and the J gene lost 5 bases, with 8 bases spanning the gap. The CDR3: CASSFSGNEQYF. The CDR3 bases are TGTGCCAGCAGTTTTTCTGGGAACGAGCAGTACTTC.

Details on this clone: The junction and the germline gene differ at one end; a read error may be behind it. The CDR3 loop is CASSLAQGDDYGYTF. The CDR3 DNA is TGTGCTAGCAGCTTAGCGCAGGGCGACGACTATGGCTACACCTTC. The chain recombines TRBV7-7 with TRBJ1-2, with D maybe TRBD1 (5 bases). Per germline, CDR1 SSHAT and CDR2 FNYEAQ (reference sequence). The CDR3 totals 15 residues.

This chain joins TRBV4-3 and TRBJ1-1, with 7 bases lining up with TRBD1. The CDR3 has 17 amino acids. J was trimmed by 2 bases and V by 0 bases; bases with no gene match: 9. Germline V gives CDR1 LGHNA, CDR2 YSLEER. CDR3 residues: CASSQETGDGGNTEAFF. For the CDR3, the DNA is TGCGCCAGCAGCCAAGAAACAGGGGACGGTGGCAACACTGAAGCTTTCTTT.

The chain links TRBV9 to TRBJ2-3, with 13 bases matching TRBD2. Trimming at V came to 3 bases and at J to 0 bases, leaving 13 bases not matched to a gene. Germline CDR1 SGDLS, CDR2 YYNGEE. The CDR3 contains 20 residues. CDR3 sequence (DNA): TGTGCCAGCAGCGGACGAATTGGGACTAGCGGGGTCACAAGCACAGATACGCAGTATTTT. Translation gives CASSGRIGTSGVTSTDTQYF.

V and J are TRBV23-1 and TRBJ1-2; 8 bases fit TRBD1. TRBV23-1 is reported as an ORF; its role is uncertain. The length of the CDR3 is 16 residues. V shed 0 bases and J 7 bases; nucleotides not matched to a gene: 10. The CDR3 reads CASSQSTDRAECGYTF. The CDR3 bases are TGCGCCAGCAGTCAATCGACGGACAGGGCGGAGTGTGGCTACACCTTC.

The chain couples TRBV19 to TRBJ1-1; D unresolved. The V and J ends lost 8 bases and 0 bases respectively, with 13 bases between them. The CDR3 spans 14 residues. From germline, CDR1 is LNHDA and CDR2 SQIVND (reference sequence). The CDR3 DNA reads TGTGCCAGTGGTCAGTACCTCATGAACACTGAAGCTTTCTTT. It translates to CASGQYLMNTEAFF.

This chain connects TRBV7-3 to TRBJ2-3, with D perhaps given as TRBD1 or TRBD2 (5 bases each). There are 13 residues in the CDR3. Germline assignment: CDR1 SGHTA and CDR2 FQGTGA. Trimming took 0 bases from V and 6 from J, leaving 7 bases between them. The CDR3 DNA reads as TGTGCCAGCAGCTTAACGAGGGACGATACGCAGTATTTT. Encoded protein: CASSLTRDDTQYF.

A single count supports this clone. The CDR3: CATSRSRGIGNTIYF. In nucleotides, the CDR3 is TGTGCCACCAGCAGATCTCGAGGGATAGGAAACACCATATATTTT. J is TRBJ1-3 and V is TRBV15; D remains ambiguous. This CDR3 has 15 amino acids. Germline-derived CDR1 and CDR2 are LNHNV and YYDKDF (reference sequence). Trimming shortened V by 2 bases and J by 4 bases, and 12 bases separated the two germline ends.

The genes are TRBV15 and TRBJ1-5, with TRBD1 identical over 7 bases. J lost 3 bases, V lost 1 base, and 3 bases had no gene match. Per germline, CDR1 LNHNV and CDR2 YYDKDF (reference sequence). This CDR3 region has 15 residues. The chain's CDR3 is CATSRVGTVNQPQHF. As DNA, the CDR3 is TGTGCCACCAGCAGAGTTGGGACAGTCAATCAGCCCCAGCATTTT.

This clone was counted only a few times. CDR3 residues: CASSSTGGSPLHF. The CDR3 DNA reads as TGCGCCAGCAGCTCGACAGGGGGTTCACCCCTCCACTTT. The J gene is TRBJ1-6, the V gene TRBV5-1; 9 bases align to TRBD1. V lost 3 bases and J lost 9; bases outside the gene matches: 1. CDR3 length: 13 residues. Germline V gene data show CDR1 as SGHRS and CDR2 as YFSETQ.

This chain connects TRBV12-1 to TRBJ2-3. TRBV12-1 is noted as a pseudogene. The CDR3 loop spans 15 amino acids. DNA for the CDR3: TGTGCCAGCAGCCCCGGGCACCGTTGCACAGATACGCAGTATTTT. It specifies CASSPGHRCTDTQYF.

The V call is TRBV7-8, the J call TRBJ2-5, with TRBD2 matching 14 bases. CDR3 size: 16 residues. With V trimmed by 5 bases and J by 5 bases, 7 bases remained unmatched. Per the germline V gene, CDR1 is SGHVS and CDR2 is FQNEAQ. CDR3 nucleotides: TGTGCCAGCAGCGCGAGACTAGCGGGGGGGCGTGAGACCCAGTACTTC. As protein: CASSARLAGGRETQYF.